This T cell receptor (beta chain) was identified during a study of cytomegalovirus exposure and HLA in healthy donors. The CDR3 is 13 amino acids. V dropped 5 bases and J dropped 9 bases, with 14 bases sitting between them. Per germline, CDR1 MNHNY and CDR2 SVGAGI (reference sequence). Sequenced by immunoSEQ multiplex PCR; TCRdb stores in-frame clones only, minus some. The table includes about 200,000 clones, 85% to 90% detected once. Input material: PBMCs. The source is a woman aged 18-29 years in good health and CMV-seronegative. The V call is TRBV6-6, the J call TRBJ1-5; D unresolved. The CDR3 loop reads CASSDRFGGPQHF. The CDR3 DNA sequence: TGTGCCAGCAGTGACCGATTTGGAGGGCCCCAGCATTTT.